This record covers a single T cell receptor beta chain. This record belongs to a study of beta chain features in type 1 diabetes. Each of the CD4+ naive, central memory, regulatory and stem cell-like memory populations was sorted via CD45RO/CCR7/CD25/CD127/CD95/CD27. The germline CDR1 and CDR2 sequences are MNHEY and SVGAGI. The CDR3 is 14 amino acids. Trimming took 0 bases from V and 3 from J, leaving 8 bases between them. The entirety of the isolated RNA underwent reverse transcription, so expressed TCRB transcripts were sequenced. Produced via immunoSEQ multiplex PCR; TCRdb's table is partial and in-frame only. The sample gives around 160,000 clones, approximately 52% of which show up once; under 0.45% is in the top ten.

This chain joins TRBV6-5 and TRBJ1-1, with D uncertain. Sequencing used Tregs from blood. The clonotype was recovered from a man between 18 and 35 years old in good health. The CDR3: CASSYSIEYTEAFF. The CDR3 DNA reads TGTGCCAGCAGTTACTCCATAGAGTACACTGAAGCTTTCTTT.